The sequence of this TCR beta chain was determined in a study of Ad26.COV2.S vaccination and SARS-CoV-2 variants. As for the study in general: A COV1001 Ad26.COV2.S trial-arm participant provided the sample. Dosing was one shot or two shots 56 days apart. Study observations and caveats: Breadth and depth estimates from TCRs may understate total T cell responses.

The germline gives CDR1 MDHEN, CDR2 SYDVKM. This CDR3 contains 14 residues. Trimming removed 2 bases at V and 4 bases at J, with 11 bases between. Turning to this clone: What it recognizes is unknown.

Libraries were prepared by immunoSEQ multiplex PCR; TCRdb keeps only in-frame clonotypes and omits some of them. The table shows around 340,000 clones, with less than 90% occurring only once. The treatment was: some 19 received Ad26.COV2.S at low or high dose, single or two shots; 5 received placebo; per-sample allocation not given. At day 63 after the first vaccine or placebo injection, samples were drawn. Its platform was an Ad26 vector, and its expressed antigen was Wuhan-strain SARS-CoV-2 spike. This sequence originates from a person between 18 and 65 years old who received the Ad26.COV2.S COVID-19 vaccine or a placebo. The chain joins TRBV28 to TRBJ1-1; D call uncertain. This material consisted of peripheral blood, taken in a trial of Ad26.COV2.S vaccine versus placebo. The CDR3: CASSLSRGFTEAFF. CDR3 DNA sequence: TGTGCCAGCAGTTTAAGCCGGGGTTTCACTGAAGCTTTCTTT.